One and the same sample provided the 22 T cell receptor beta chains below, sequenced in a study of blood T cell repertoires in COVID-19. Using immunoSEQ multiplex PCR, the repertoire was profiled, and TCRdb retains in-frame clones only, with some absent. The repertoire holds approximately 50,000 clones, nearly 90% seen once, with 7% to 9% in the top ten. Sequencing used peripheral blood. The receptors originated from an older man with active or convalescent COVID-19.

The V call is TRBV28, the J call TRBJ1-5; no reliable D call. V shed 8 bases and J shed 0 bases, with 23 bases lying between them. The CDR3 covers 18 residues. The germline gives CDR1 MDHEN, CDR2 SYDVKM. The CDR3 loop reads CASRSRRGQTTSNQPQHF. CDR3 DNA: TGTGCCAGCCGATCCAGGAGAGGGCAGACTACTAGCAATCAGCCCCAGCATTTT.

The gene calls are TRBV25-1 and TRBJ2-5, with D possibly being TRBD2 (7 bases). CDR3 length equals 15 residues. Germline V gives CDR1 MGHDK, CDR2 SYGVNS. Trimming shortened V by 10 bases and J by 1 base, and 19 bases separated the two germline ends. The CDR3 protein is CATAGGGGLQETQYF. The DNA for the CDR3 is TGTGCCACCGCCGGGGGAGGGGGGCTCCAAGAGACCCAGTACTTC.

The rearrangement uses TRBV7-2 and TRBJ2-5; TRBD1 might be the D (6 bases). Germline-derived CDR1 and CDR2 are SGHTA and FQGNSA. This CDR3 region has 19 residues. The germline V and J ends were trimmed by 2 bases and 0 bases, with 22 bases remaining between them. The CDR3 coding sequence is TGTGCCAGCAGCTTAAATGCGCCAGGGGTAACAACTAACCAAGAGACCCAGTACTTC. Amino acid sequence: CASSLNAPGVTTNQETQYF.

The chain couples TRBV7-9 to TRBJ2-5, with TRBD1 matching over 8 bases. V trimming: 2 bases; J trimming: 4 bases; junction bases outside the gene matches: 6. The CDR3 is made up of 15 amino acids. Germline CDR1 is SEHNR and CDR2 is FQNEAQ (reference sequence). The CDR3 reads CASSLPQGARETQYF. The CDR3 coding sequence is TGTGCCAGCAGCTTACCCCAGGGGGCGAGAGAGACCCAGTACTTC.

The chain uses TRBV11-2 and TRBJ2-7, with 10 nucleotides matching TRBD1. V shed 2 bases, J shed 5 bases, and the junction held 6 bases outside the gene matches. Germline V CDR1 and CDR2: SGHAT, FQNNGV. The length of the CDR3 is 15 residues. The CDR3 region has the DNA TGTGCCAGCAGCTTAAAGGGGACAGGGGACCACGAGCAGTACTTC. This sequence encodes CASSLKGTGDHEQYF.

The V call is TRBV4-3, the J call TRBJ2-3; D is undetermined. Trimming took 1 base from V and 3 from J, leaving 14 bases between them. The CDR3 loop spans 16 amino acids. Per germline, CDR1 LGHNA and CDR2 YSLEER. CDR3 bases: TGCGCCAGCAGCCAAGGCGCCAGCTTGGAGACAGATACGCAGTATTTT. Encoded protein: CASSQGASLETDTQYF.

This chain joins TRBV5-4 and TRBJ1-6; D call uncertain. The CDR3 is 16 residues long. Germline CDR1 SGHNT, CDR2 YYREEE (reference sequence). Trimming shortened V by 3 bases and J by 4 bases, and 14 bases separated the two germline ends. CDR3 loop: CASSSPERMYNSPLHF. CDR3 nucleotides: TGTGCCAGCAGCTCCCCCGAGAGGATGTATAATTCACCCCTCCACTTT. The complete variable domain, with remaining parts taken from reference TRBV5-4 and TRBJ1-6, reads ETGVTQSPTHLIKTRGQQVTLRCSSQSGHNTVSWYQQALGQGPQFIFQYYREEENGRGNFPPRFSGLQFPNYSSELNVNALELDDSALYLCASSSPERMYNSPLHFGNGTRLTVT.

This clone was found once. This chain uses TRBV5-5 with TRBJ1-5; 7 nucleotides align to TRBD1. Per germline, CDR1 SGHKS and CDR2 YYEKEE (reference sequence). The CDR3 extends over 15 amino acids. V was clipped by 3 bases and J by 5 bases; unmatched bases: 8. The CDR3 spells CASSYRGRFDQPQHF. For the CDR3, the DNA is TGTGCCAGCAGCTACAGGGGAAGGTTTGATCAGCCCCAGCATTTT.

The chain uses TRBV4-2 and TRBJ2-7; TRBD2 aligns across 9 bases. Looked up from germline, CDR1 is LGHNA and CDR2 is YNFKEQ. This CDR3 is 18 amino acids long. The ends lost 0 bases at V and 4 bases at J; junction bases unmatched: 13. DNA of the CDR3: TGTGCCAGCAGCCAAGATCTGGCGGGAGGGCCTCTAGGGTACGAGCAGTACTTC. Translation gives CASSQDLAGGPLGYEQYF.

The CDR3 loop reads CASSPPVPLAGVSYEQYF. CDR3 in DNA: TGTGCCAGCTCACCACCCGTTCCCCTAGCGGGGGTGTCCTACGAGCAGTACTTC. This chain connects TRBV18 to TRBJ2-7, with TRBD2 matching over 10 bases. After removal of 0 bases from V and 1 base from J, the junction contained 9 bases not matched to a gene. The germline V gene has CDR1 KGHSH and CDR2 LQKENI. This CDR3 contains 18 residues.

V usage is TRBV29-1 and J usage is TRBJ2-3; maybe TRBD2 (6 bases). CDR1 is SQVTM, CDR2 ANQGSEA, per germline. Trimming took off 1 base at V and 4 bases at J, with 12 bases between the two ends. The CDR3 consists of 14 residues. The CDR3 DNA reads TGCAGCGTTGAAGGAACGGGAGTAGCAGATACGCAGTATTTT. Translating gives CSVEGTGVADTQYF.

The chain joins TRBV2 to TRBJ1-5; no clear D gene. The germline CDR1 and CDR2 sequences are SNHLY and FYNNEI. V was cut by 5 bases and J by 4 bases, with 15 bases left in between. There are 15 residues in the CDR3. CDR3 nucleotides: TGTGCCAGCAGTTACCAGGTGGGAGGGAATCAGCCCCAGCATTTT. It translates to CASSYQVGGNQPQHF.

CDR3 sequence (DNA): TGTGCCAGCAGCGTAGTAGGCCTTCCAGGGGTGCAGTTCTTC. As protein: CASSVVGLPGVQFF. The chain recombines TRBV9 with TRBJ2-1; tentatively, D is TRBD1 (6 bases). The CDR3 extends over 14 amino acids. V was pared by 0 bases and J by 12 bases, with 16 bases between. Looked up from germline, CDR1 is SGDLS and CDR2 is YYNGEE.

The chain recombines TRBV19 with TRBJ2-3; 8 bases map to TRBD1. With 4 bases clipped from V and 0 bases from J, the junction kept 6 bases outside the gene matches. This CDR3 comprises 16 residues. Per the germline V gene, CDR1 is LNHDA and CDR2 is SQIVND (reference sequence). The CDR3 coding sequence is TGTGCCAGTAGTACCGGACAGGGTCGGAGCACAGATACGCAGTATTTT. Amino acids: CASSTGQGRSTDTQYF.

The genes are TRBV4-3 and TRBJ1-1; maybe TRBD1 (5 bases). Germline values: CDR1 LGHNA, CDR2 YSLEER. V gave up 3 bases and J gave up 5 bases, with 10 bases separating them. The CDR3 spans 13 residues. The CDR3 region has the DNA TGCGCCAGCAGCCATGCGGGGGGGACTGAAGCTTTCTTT. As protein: CASSHAGGTEAFF.

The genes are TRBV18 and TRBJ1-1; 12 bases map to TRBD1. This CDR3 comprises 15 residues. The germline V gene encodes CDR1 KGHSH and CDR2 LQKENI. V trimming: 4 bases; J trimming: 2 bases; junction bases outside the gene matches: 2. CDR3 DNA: TGTGCCAGCTCACGGGGACAGGGGGCCAACACTGAAGCTTTCTTT. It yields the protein CASSRGQGANTEAFF.

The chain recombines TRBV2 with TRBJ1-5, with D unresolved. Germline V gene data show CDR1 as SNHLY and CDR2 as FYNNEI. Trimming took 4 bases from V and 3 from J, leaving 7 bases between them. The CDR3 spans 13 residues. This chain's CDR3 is CASSVDTNQPQHF. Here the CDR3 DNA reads TGTGCCAGCAGTGTTGACACCAATCAGCCCCAGCATTTT.

The CDR3 DNA reads TGCGCCAGCAGCCAAGATTTCGCGCCCAACTCTGGAAACACCATATATTTT. Protein: CASSQDFAPNSGNTIYF. V is TRBV4-3 and J is TRBJ1-3; D uncertain. The length of the CDR3 is 17 residues. Between the trimmed V and J ends, which lost 0 bases and 0 bases, there was a span of 12 bases. Germline V lookup: CDR1 LGHNA, CDR2 YSLEER.

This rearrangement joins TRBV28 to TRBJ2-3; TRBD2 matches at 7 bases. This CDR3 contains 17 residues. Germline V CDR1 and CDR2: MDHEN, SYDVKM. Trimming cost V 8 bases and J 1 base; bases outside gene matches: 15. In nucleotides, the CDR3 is TGTGCCAGCCGTCCCCCGGCGGGAGAGGAGGGCACAGATACGCAGTATTTT. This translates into CASRPPAGEEGTDTQYF.

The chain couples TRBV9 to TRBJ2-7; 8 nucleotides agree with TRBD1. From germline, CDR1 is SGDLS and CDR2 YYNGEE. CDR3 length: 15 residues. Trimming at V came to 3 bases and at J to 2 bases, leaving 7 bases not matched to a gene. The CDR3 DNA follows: TGTGCCAGCAGCGCAGGACCACAGGGGGCCTACGAGCAGTACTTC. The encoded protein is CASSAGPQGAYEQYF.

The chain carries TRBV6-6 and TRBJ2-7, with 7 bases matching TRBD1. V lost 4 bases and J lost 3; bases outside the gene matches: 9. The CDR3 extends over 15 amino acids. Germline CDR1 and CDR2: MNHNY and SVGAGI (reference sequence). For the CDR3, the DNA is TGTGCCAGCAGTTCCTTAACAGGGGTTCTCTACGAGCAGTACTTC. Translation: CASSSLTGVLYEQYF.

The CDR3 spells CASSLVGKNIQYF. CDR3 in DNA: TGTGCCAGCAGCTTGGTCGGCAAAAACATTCAGTACTTC. V usage is TRBV5-6 and J usage is TRBJ2-4; D unresolved. This CDR3 spans 13 amino acids. Trimming stripped 0 bases from V and 3 bases from J, with 4 bases between. CDR1 is SGHDT, CDR2 YYEEEE, per germline.